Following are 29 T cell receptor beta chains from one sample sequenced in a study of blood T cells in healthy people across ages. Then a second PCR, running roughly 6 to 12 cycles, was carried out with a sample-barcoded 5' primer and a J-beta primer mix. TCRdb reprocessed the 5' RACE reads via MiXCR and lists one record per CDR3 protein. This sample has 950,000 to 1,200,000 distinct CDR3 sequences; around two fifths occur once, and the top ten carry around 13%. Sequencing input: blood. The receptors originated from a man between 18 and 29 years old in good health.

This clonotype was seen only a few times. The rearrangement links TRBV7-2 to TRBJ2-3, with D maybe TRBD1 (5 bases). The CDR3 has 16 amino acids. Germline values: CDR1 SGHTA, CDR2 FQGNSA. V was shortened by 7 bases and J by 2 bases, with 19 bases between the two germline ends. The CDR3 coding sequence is TGTGCCAGCACCGGAGACCTGGGGCTGCACACAGATACGCAGTATTTT. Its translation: CASTGDLGLHTDTQYF.

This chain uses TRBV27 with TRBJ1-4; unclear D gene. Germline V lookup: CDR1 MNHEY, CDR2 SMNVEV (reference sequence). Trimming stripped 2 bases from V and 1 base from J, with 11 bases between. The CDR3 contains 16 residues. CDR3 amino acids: CASSLRPRLTNEKLFF. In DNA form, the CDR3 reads TGTGCCAGCAGTTTAAGGCCCAGGTTAACTAATGAAAAACTGTTTTTT.

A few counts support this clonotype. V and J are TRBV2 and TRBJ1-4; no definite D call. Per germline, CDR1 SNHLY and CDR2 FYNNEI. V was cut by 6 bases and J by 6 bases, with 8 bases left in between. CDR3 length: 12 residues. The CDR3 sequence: CASRRRDEKLFF. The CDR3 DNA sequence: TGTGCCAGCAGGAGGCGAGATGAAAAACTGTTTTTT.

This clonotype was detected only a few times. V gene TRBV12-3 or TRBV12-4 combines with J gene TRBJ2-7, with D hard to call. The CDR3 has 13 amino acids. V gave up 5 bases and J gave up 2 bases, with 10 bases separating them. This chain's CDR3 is CASSVRGPYEQYF. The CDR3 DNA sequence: TGTGCCAGCAGTGTGAGAGGTCCCTACGAGCAGTACTTC.

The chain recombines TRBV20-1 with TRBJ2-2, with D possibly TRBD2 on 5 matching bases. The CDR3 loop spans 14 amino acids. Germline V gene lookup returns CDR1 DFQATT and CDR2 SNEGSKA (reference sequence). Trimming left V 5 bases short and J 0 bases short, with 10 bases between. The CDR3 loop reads CSAGPGTNTGELFF. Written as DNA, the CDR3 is TGCAGTGCTGGACCCGGGACGAACACCGGGGAGCTGTTTTTT.

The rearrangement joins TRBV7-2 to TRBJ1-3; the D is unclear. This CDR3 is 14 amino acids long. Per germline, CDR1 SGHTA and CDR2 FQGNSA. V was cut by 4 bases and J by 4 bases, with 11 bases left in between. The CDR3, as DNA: TGTGCCAGCAGCTCGTGGTATGGGGGAAACACCATATATTTT. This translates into CASSSWYGGNTIYF.

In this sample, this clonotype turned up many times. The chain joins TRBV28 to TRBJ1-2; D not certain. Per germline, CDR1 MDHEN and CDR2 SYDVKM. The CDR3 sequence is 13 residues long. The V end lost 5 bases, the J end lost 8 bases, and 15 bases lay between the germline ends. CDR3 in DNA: TGTGCCAGCAGTCCCCCTGGGTCAGCCGGCTACACCTTC. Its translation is CASSPPGSAGYTF.

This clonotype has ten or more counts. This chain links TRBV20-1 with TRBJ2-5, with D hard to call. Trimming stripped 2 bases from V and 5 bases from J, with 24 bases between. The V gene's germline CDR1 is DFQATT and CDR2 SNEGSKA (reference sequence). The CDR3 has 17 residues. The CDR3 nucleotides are TGCAGTGCTAGACAATTGGGTCTATCGCCGAACCGGGAGACCCAGTACTTC. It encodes CSARQLGLSPNRETQYF.

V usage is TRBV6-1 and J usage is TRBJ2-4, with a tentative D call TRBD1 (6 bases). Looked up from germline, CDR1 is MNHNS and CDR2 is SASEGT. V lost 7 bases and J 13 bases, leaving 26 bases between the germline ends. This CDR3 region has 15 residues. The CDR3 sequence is CASIKDRMSYNEQYF. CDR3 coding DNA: TGTGCCAGCATAAAAGACAGGATGTCCTACAATGAGCAGTACTTC.

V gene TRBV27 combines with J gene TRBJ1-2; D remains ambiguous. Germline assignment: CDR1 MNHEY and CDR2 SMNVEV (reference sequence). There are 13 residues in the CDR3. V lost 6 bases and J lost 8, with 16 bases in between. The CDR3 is CASSPTGLRGYTF. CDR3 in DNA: TGTGCCAGCAGCCCGACGGGGTTGAGGGGCTACACCTTC.

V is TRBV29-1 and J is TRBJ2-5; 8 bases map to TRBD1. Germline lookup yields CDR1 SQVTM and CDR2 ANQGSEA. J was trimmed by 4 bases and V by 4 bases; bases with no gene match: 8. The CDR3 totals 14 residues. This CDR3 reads CSVAGGPSGETQYF. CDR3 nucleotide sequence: TGCAGCGTTGCAGGGGGCCCTTCTGGAGAGACCCAGTACTTC.

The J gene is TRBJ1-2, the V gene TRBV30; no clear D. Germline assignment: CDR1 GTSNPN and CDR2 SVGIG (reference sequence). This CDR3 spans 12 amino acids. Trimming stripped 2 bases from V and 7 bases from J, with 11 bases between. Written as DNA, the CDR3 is TGTGCCTGGAGTAACATGTTGAGTGGCTACACCTTC. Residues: CAWSNMLSGYTF.

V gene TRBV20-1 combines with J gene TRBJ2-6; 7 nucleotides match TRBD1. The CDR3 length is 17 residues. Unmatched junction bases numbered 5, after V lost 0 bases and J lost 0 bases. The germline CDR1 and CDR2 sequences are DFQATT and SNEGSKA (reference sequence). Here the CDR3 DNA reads TGCAGTGCTAGAGATCACAGGGGTAGCTCTGGGGCCAACGTCCTGACTTTC. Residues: CSARDHRGSSGANVLTF.

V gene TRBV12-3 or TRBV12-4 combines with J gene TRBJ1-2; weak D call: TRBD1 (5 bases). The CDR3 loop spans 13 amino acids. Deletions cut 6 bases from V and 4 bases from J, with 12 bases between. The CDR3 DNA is TGTGCCAGCAGGTCCTCAGGGCGCTATGGCTACACCTTC. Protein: CASRSSGRYGYTF.

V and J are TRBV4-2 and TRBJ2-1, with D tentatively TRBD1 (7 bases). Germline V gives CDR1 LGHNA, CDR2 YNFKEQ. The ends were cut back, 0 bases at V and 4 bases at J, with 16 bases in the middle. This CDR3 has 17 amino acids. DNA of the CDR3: TGTGCCAGCAGCCAAGATGTCGGAGGGGGCGGATACAATGAGCAGTTCTTC. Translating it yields CASSQDVGGGGYNEQFF.

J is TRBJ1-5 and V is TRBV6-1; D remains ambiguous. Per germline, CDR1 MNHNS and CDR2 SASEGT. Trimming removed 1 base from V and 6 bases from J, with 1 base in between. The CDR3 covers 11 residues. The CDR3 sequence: CASSEVQPQHF. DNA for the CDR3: TGTGCCAGCAGTGAAGTTCAGCCCCAGCATTTT.

In DNA, the CDR3 is TGTGCCAGCAGCCCGACCCCTGCTAGCGGGTTTAGGCAGTACTTC. Translated: CASSPTPASGFRQYF. This chain joins TRBV7-9 and TRBJ2-5; 8 nucleotides align to TRBD2. Germline CDR1 reads SEHNR; CDR2 reads FQNEAQ (reference sequence). Losses at the gene ends were 5 bases for V and 11 bases for J; bases not matched to a gene: 16. The CDR3 is 15 residues long.

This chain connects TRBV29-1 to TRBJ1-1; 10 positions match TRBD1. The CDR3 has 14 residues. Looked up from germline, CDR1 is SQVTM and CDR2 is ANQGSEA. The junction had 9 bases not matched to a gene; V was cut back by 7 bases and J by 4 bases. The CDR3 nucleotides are TGCAGCGCTCAAAGGGGACAGGGGTCCACTGAAGCTTTCTTT. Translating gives CSAQRGQGSTEAFF. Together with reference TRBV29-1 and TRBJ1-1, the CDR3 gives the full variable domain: SAVISQKPSRDICQRGTSLTIQCQVDSQVTMMFWYRQQPGQSLTLIATANQGSEATYESGFVIDKFPISRPNLTFSTLTVSNMSPEDSSIYLCSAQRGQGSTEAFFGQGTRLTVV.

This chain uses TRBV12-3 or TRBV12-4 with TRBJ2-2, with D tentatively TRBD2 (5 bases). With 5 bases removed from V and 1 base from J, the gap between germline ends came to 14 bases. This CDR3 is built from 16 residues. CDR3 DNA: TGTGCCAGCAGTCCCGCCAGGAGGTTGAACACCGGGGAGCTGTTTTTT. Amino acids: CASSPARRLNTGELFF.

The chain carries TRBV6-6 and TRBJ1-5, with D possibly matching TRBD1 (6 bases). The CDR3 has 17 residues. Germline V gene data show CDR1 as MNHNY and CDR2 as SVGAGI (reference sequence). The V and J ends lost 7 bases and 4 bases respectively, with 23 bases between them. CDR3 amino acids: CASTPGPGRGANQPQHF. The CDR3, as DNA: TGTGCCAGCACCCCAGGGCCAGGCAGGGGTGCAAATCAGCCCCAGCATTTT.

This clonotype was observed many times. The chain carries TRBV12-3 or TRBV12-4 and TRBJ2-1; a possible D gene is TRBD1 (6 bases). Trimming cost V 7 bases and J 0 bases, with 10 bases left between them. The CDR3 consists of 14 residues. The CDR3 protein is CASKQGGSYNEQFF. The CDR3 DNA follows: TGTGCCAGCAAACAAGGGGGCTCCTACAATGAGCAGTTCTTC.

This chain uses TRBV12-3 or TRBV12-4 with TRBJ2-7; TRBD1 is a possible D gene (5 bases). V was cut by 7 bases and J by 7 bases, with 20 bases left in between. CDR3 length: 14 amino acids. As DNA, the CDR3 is TGTGCCAGCACCTCAGGGATGCCCTACAATGAGCAGTACTTC. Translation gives CASTSGMPYNEQYF.

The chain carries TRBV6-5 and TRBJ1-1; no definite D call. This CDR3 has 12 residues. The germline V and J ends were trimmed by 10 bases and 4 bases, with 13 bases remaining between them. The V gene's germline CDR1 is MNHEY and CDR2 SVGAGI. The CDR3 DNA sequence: TGTGCCACCGAATCCTGGGGCACTGAAGCTTTCTTT. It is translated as CATESWGTEAFF.

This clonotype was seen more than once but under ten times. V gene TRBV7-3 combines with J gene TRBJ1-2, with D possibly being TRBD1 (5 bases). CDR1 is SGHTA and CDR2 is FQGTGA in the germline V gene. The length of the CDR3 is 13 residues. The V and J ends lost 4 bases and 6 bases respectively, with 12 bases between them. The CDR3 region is CASSSGLLDGYTF. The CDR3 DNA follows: TGTGCCAGCAGCTCGGGACTGCTAGATGGCTACACCTTC.

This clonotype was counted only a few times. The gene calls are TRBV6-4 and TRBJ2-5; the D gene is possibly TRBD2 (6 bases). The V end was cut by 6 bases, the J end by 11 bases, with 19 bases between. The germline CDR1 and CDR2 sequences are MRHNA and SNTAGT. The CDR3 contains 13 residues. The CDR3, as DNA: TGTGCCAGCAGCCGTGAGGAGGGGAATGAGCAGTACTTC. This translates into CASSREEGNEQYF.

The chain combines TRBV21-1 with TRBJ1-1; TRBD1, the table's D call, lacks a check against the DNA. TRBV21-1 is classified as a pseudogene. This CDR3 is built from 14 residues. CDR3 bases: TGTGCCAGCAACAGAGAGGGCGAAGACACTGAAGCTTTCTTT. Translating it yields CASNREGEDTEAFF.

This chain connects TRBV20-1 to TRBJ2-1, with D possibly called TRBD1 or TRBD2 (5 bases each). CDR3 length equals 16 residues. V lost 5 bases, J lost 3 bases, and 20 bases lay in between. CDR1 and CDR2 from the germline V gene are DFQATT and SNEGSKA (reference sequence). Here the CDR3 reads CSAGFRGERIYNEQFF. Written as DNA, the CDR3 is TGCAGTGCTGGATTTCGAGGGGAGCGGATCTACAATGAGCAGTTCTTC.

CDR3 sequence (DNA): TGTGCCAGCATCGAGCTCGCGGGGGGCTCCTACGAGCAGTACTTC. Amino acids: CASIELAGGSYEQYF. The chain uses TRBV6-1 and TRBJ2-7; 8 bases fit TRBD2. The CDR3 runs to 15 residues. J gave up 0 bases and V 7 bases, and 8 bases lay outside the gene matches. CDR1 is MNHNS and CDR2 is SASEGT in the germline V gene.

The CDR3 coding sequence is TGTGCCAGCAGTGGTGGACACCCCTACGAGCAGTACTTC. Amino acid sequence: CASSGGHPYEQYF. V usage is TRBV27 and J usage is TRBJ2-7, with D possibly matching TRBD1 (5 bases). The CDR3 spans 13 residues. Looked up from germline, CDR1 is MNHEY and CDR2 is SMNVEV (reference sequence). V lost 5 bases and J 2 bases, leaving 10 bases between the germline ends.